The next 19 T cell receptor beta chains were all read from a single sample in a study of T cells in Graves' hyperthyroidism and ophthalmopathy. Amplification of TCR beta CDR3 regions was performed using RNA transcripts as template. HTBI primers were used for first-round RT-PCR of the TCR CDR3. In TCRdb, the multiplex PCR reads were re-called with MiXCR into one record per CDR3 protein. The data contain more than 650,000 distinct CDR3 sequences, approximately 15% of them singletons. Input material: blood. Source of these receptors: a woman aged 18 to 35 with Graves' hyperthyroidism.

There are a few counts of this clonotype. The chain recombines TRBV30 with TRBJ1-3; weak D call: TRBD1 (5 bases). CDR1 is GTSNPN and CDR2 is SVGIG in the germline V gene (reference sequence). The CDR3 is 11 amino acids. The germline V and J ends were trimmed by 7 bases and 3 bases, with 7 bases remaining between them. As DNA, the CDR3 is TGTGCCTCCAGGGATGGAAACACCATATATTTT. Translation: CASRDGNTIYF.

This clonotype appeared a few times. The CDR3 sequence is CATSQGNYGYTF. The DNA for the CDR3 is TGTGCCACCAGTCAGGGAAACTATGGCTACACCTTC. The rearrangement links TRBV24-1 to TRBJ1-2; tentative D call: TRBD1 (5 bases). Trimming stripped 6 bases from V and 2 bases from J, with 6 bases between. Germline CDR1 reads KGHDR; CDR2 reads SFDVKD. The CDR3 is 12 amino acids.

This clonotype was seen ten or more times. V and J are TRBV20-1 and TRBJ1-5; the match to TRBD1 covers 7 bases. CDR1 is DFQATT and CDR2 is SNEGSKA in the germline V gene (reference sequence). Unmatched junction bases numbered 4, after V lost 6 bases and J lost 2 bases. The CDR3 has 13 amino acids. The CDR3 DNA is TGCAGTGCCGGAGGGGGCCGCAATCAGCCCCAGCATTTT. Translation: CSAGGGRNQPQHF.

This clonotype was counted at least ten times. The chain combines TRBV7-9 with TRBJ2-1, with TRBD2 identical over 14 bases. The germline V gene encodes CDR1 SEHNR and CDR2 FQNEAQ (reference sequence). The junction had 8 bases not matched to a gene; V was cut back by 5 bases and J by 8 bases. The length of the CDR3 is 16 residues. In nucleotides, the CDR3 is TGTGCCAGCAGCCCTTCGACTAGCGGGAGGGGCGATGAGCAGTTCTTC. It yields the protein CASSPSTSGRGDEQFF.

This clonotype came up many times. CDR3 residues: CATSSGLAAYNEQFF. CDR3 nucleotide sequence: TGTGCCACCAGCAGTGGACTAGCGGCTTACAATGAGCAGTTCTTC. The J gene is TRBJ2-1, the V gene TRBV15; 10 bases are a match to TRBD2. Per germline, CDR1 LNHNV and CDR2 YYDKDF (reference sequence). The CDR3 covers 15 residues. V lost 3 bases and J lost 4; bases outside the gene matches: 3.

This clonotype was counted ten times or more. This rearrangement joins TRBV5-6 to TRBJ2-1; D may be TRBD1 (5 bases). The CDR3 is 12 residues long. The V and J ends lost 4 bases and 10 bases respectively, with 12 bases between them. The germline gives CDR1 SGHDT, CDR2 YYEEEE. CDR3 in amino acids: CASSLQDGEQFF. In DNA, the CDR3 is TGTGCCAGCAGCCTACAGGACGGCGAGCAGTTCTTC.

This chain uses TRBV19 with TRBJ2-1; TRBD2 matches 7 bases. Germline CDR1 LNHDA, CDR2 SQIVND (reference sequence). Trimming took 3 bases from V and 6 from J; bases not matched to a gene: 5. The CDR3 contains 14 residues. The CDR3 DNA follows: TGTGCCAGTAGTATCCGGGAGGCCGGCAATGAGCAGTTCTTC. Protein: CASSIREAGNEQFF.

This clonotype was seen at least ten times. The V and J genes are TRBV7-8 and TRBJ2-3; maybe TRBD2 (5 bases). This CDR3 has 15 amino acids. Looked up from germline, CDR1 is SGHVS and CDR2 is FQNEAQ. The V gene lost 7 bases and the J gene lost 1 base, with 15 bases spanning the gap. The CDR3: CASNWLAGRTDTQYF. CDR3 coding DNA: TGTGCCAGCAATTGGCTAGCTGGTCGCACAGATACGCAGTATTTT.

The V gene is TRBV7-9, the J gene TRBJ1-5; 8 nucleotides match TRBD1. The CDR3 extends over 11 amino acids. With V trimmed by 3 bases and J by 12 bases, 1 base remained unmatched. Germline values: CDR1 SEHNR, CDR2 FQNEAQ (reference sequence). This CDR3 is CASSLGQDQHF. CDR3 DNA: TGTGCCAGCAGCTTGGGACAGGACCAGCATTTT.

This clonotype was counted only a few times. This sequence joins TRBV4-3 and TRBJ2-5; perhaps TRBD2 as D (6 bases). The V gene lost 2 bases and the J gene lost 2 bases, with 9 bases spanning the gap. The V gene's germline CDR1 is LGHNA and CDR2 YSLEER. There are 14 residues in the CDR3. For the CDR3, the DNA is TGCGCCAGCAGCCAATTCGGGGGACAAGAGACCCAGTACTTC. This translates into CASSQFGGQETQYF.

This chain links TRBV29-1 with TRBJ1-4, with D unresolved. This CDR3 has 14 amino acids. Germline V lookup: CDR1 SQVTM, CDR2 ANQGSEA. With 4 bases removed from V and 1 base from J, the gap between germline ends came to 10 bases. CDR3: CSVAGRETNEKLFF. The DNA of the CDR3 is TGCAGCGTTGCTGGACGTGAAACTAATGAAAAACTGTTTTTT.

This clonotype has just a few counts. The J gene is TRBJ1-1, the V gene TRBV7-9; 7 nucleotides align to TRBD1. Per the germline V gene, CDR1 is SEHNR and CDR2 is FQNEAQ (reference sequence). CDR3 length: 19 amino acids. V lost 2 bases and J lost 0; bases outside the gene matches: 15. CDR3 loop: CASSLPYSWTGQMNTEAFF. CDR3 bases: TGTGCCAGCAGCTTACCTTATAGCTGGACAGGACAAATGAACACTGAAGCTTTCTTT.

Worth noting for this clonotype: It may be a read error: a sequence one base away is much more abundant. CDR3 sequence (DNA): TGTGCCTGCAGTCGTCCAGGACAGGGGGATGCTCGTTTGAACACTGAAGCTTTCTTT. Its protein is CACSRPGQGDARLNTEAFF. The V gene is TRBV12-3 or TRBV12-4, the J gene TRBJ1-1, with 10 nucleotides matching TRBD1. This CDR3 contains 19 residues.

This clonotype was counted between two and nine times. This chain links TRBV27 with TRBJ1-1; no reliable D call. CDR1 and CDR2 (germline): MNHEY, SMNVEV (reference sequence). Trimming cost V 4 bases and J 1 base, with 13 bases left between them. This CDR3 spans 15 amino acids. The CDR3 protein is CASSWGGVPNTEAFF. The CDR3 nucleotides are TGTGCCAGCAGTTGGGGTGGGGTCCCGAACACTGAAGCTTTCTTT.

This clonotype was counted between two and nine times. The chain couples TRBV5-8 to TRBJ2-3; 7 bases are a match to TRBD2. Trimming at V came to 6 bases and at J to 5 bases, leaving 18 bases not matched to a gene. The CDR3 loop spans 17 amino acids. From germline, CDR1 is SGHTS and CDR2 YDEGEE. The CDR3 loop is CASTLGSGGRGGDTQYF. The DNA for the CDR3 is TGTGCCAGCACCCTGGGGTCAGGCGGGAGAGGCGGAGATACGCAGTATTTT. The full variable domain, rest sourced from reference TRBV5-8 and TRBJ2-3, is EAGVTQSPTHLIKTRGQQATLRCSPISGHTSVYWYQQALGLGLQFLLWYDEGEERNRGNFPPRFSGRQFPNYSSELNVNALELEDSALYLCASTLGSGGRGGDTQYFGPGTRLTVL.

To note about this clonotype: This may be a read error: a much more frequent sequence differs by one nucleotide. This chain connects TRBV28 to TRBJ2-5, with TRBD1 identical over 7 bases. Germline V gene lookup returns CDR1 MDHEN and CDR2 SYDVKM. Unmatched junction bases numbered 2, after V lost 6 bases and J lost 1 base. CDR3 length: 13 residues. CDR3 sequence: CASSGTAQETQYF. As DNA, the CDR3 is TGTGCCAGCAGCGGGACAGCCCAAGAGACCCAGTACTTC.

In this sample, this clonotype turned up many times. This rearrangement joins TRBV5-1 to TRBJ2-1; no clear D gene. Trimming removed 3 bases from V and 4 bases from J, with 23 bases in between. CDR3 length: 18 residues. CDR1 is SGHRS, CDR2 YFSETQ, per germline. The CDR3 DNA sequence: TGCGCCAGCAGCTCGAGCCCAGTTATAAGCGTTAATTACAATGAGCAGTTCTTC. Amino acids: CASSSSPVISVNYNEQFF.

At least ten counts were recorded for this clonotype. This chain joins TRBV2 and TRBJ2-7; D possibly corresponds to TRBD1 (6 bases). This CDR3 spans 15 amino acids. Germline CDR1 SNHLY, CDR2 FYNNEI. The V gene lost 1 base and the J gene lost 0 bases, with 10 bases spanning the gap. The CDR3 spells CASSEDGQSSYEQYF. The CDR3 DNA sequence: TGTGCCAGCAGTGAAGACGGACAGTCCTCCTACGAGCAGTACTTC.

A word on this clonotype: A much larger clone is a single base away; this may be a read error. This sequence joins TRBV11-2 and TRBJ1-2, with TRBD1 identical over 7 bases. Germline CDR1 and CDR2: SGHAT and FQNNGV. This CDR3 region has 14 residues. The CDR3 DNA is TGTGCCAACAGCCAAGAACAGGGGAACTATGGCTACACCTTC. This translates into CANSQEQGNYGYTF.